This is a list of T cell receptor beta chains from one sample in a study of shared clonotypes between healthy human individuals. This table comes from immunoSEQ multiplex PCR, and its TCRdb copy is limited to in-frame clones, with some not included. The sample lists some 2,000,000 clones, around 95% occurring once. Sequencing was carried out using naive CD4+ T cells sorted from blood. The receptor set was obtained from a man younger than 35 in good health. Both conserved end residues are part of each CDR3. The D gene is left open where the match is weak. Size values are once, few and many counts, or a class for expanded clones, and some rows have none.

j_gene | len | abundance | v_gene | d_gene | CDR3nt | CDR3aa
TRBJ2-4 | 17 | - | TRBV4-3 | - | TGCGCCAGCAGCCAAGCTCTGGACAGCCTAGCCAAAAACATTCAGTACTTC | CASSQALDSLAKNIQYF
TRBJ2-3 | 13 | - | TRBV11-3 | - | TGTGCCAGCAGTCCAACGGCCCTAGGTACGCAGTATTTT | CASSPTALGTQYF
TRBJ2-1 | 15 | - | TRBV28 | TRBD2 | TGTGCCAGCAGTTCTCCCGGACTAGCGGGAAATGAGCAGTTCTTC | CASSSPGLAGNEQFF
TRBJ2-2 | 14 | - | TRBV30 | - | TGTGCCTGGAGTGTTACTCGGGCCACCGGGGAGCTGTTTTTT | CAWSVTRATGELFF
TRBJ2-7 | 15 | - | TRBV10-3 | TRBD1 | TGTGCCATAAGAAAACAGGGGCTCAGCTCCTACGAGCAGTACTTC | CAIRKQGLSSYEQYF
TRBJ2-7 | 15 | - | TRBV11-2 | - | TGTGCCAGCAGCTTAGCGGCAGGGGCCCCCTACGAGCAGTACTTC | CASSLAAGAPYEQYF
TRBJ2-3 | 12 | - | TRBV6-5 | - | TGTGCCAGCAGCCAAAGACCAGATACGCAGTATTTT | CASSQRPDTQYF
TRBJ1-2 | 13 | once | TRBV7-8 | - | TGTGCCAGCAGCTTAAACAGCAACTATGGCTACACCTTC | CASSLNSNYGYTF
TRBJ2-7 | 13 | - | TRBV30 | - | TGTGCCTGGTCCCTAGGAAGTAAGTACGAGCAGTACTTC | CAWSLGSKYEQYF
TRBJ2-1 | 15 | - | TRBV9 | TRBD2 | TGTGCCAGCAGCGGCGGGGGGAGCTCCTACAATGAGCAGTTCTTC | CASSGGGSSYNEQFF
TRBJ1-1 | 16 | - | TRBV6-5 | TRBD1 | TGTGCCAGCAGTTACTCGAAAGGGACAGGGGGCCGGCAGCTTTTCTTT | CASSYSKGTGGRQLFF
TRBJ1-6 | 13 | - | TRBV2 | - | TGTGCCAGCAGTGTAGGGTGGGCTTCACCCCTCCACTTT | CASSVGWASPLHF
TRBJ2-7 | 15 | - | TRBV21-1 | - | TGTGCCAGCAGCACCCCGGGACAGGGTCGGTACGAGCAGTACTTC | CASSTPGQGRYEQYF
TRBJ1-2 | 15 | - | TRBV10-3 | - | TGTGCCATCAGTGAGAATAGGATAGCTAACTATGGCTACACCTTC | CAISENRIANYGYTF
TRBJ1-2 | 15 | - | TRBV6-6 | TRBD1 | TGTGCCGCAGGTTCGGGGACAGGGGGCGTCTATGGCTACACCTTC | CAAGSGTGGVYGYTF
TRBJ1-6 | 16 | - | TRBV19 | - | TGTGCCAGTAGAGGACATAAACTCTCCTATAATTCACCCCTCCACTTT | CASRGHKLSYNSPLHF
TRBJ2-5 | 16 | - | TRBV10-3 | TRBD1 | TGTGCCATCAGGGCCGGGACAGGGAGGGCGACGGAGACCCAGTACTTC | CAIRAGTGRATETQYF
TRBJ1-2 | 20 | - | TRBV4-1 | - | TGCGCCACCTCCGCCGGGGGGGGGCCCGGAGGATTATTAGCTAACTATGGCTACACCTTC | CATSAGGGPGGLLANYGYTF
TRBJ2-7 | 13 | - | TRBV5-1 | - | TGCGCCAGCAGCTCGGAGGGTTACTACGAGCAGTACTTC | CASSSEGYYEQYF
TRBJ2-5 | 17 | - | TRBV30 | TRBD2 | TGTGCCTGGAGTTCACTAGCGGGGGGTCCTTTCCAAGAGACCCAGTACTTC | CAWSSLAGGPFQETQYF
TRBJ1-6 | 13 | - | TRBV2 | - | TGTGCCAGCAGTGCGGATCAGAATTCACCCCTCCACTTT | CASSADQNSPLHF
TRBJ2-7 | 15 | - | TRBV2 | TRBD2 | TGTGCCAGCAGAGGCACTAGCGGGGGGGCGAGTGAGCAGTACTTC | CASRGTSGGASEQYF
TRBJ2-7 | 15 | - | TRBV6-1 | TRBD1 | TGTGCCAGCAGTGACCGGACAGGGAGCTCCTACGAGCAGTACTTC | CASSDRTGSSYEQYF
TRBJ1-4 | 13 | - | TRBV2 | - | TGTGCCAGTTTTCAGGGGATATATGAAAAACTGTTTTTT | CASFQGIYEKLFF
TRBJ1-2 | 16 | - | TRBV6-5 | TRBD1 | TGTGCCAGCAGTTACTCGGGACAGGGGGGTCTCTATGGCTACACCTTC | CASSYSGQGGLYGYTF
TRBJ2-7 | 15 | once | TRBV7-6 | TRBD1 | TGTGCCAGCAGCTTAATGGGACAGGGGAACTACGAGCAGTACTTC | CASSLMGQGNYEQYF
TRBJ1-1 | 15 | - | TRBV9 | - | TGTGCCAGCAGCACCCAATCCGGGGCGAACACTGAAGCTTTCTTT | CASSTQSGANTEAFF